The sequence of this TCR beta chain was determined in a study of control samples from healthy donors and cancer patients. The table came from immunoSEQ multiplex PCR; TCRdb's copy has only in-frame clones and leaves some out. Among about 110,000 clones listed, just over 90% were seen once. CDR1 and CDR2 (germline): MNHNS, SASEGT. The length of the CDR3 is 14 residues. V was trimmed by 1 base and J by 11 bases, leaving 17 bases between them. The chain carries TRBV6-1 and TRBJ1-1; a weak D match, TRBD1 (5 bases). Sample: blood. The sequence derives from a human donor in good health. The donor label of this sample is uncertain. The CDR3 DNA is TGTGCCAGCAGTGAAGGAGCCTCCTGGGGGGTGGCTTTCTTT. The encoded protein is CASSEGASWGVAFF.